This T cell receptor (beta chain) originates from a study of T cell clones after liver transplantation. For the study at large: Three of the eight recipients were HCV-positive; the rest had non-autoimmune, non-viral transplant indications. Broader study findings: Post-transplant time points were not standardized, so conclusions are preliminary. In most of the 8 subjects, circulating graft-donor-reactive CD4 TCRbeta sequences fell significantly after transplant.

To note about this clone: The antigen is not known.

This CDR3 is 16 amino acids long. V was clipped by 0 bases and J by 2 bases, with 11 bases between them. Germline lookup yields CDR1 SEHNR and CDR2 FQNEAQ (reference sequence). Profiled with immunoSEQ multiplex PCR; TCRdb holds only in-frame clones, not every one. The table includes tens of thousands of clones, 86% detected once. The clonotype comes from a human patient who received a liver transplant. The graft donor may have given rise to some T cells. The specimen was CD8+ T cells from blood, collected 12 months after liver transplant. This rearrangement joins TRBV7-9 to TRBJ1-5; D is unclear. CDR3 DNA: TGTGCCAGCAGCTTAGCGGGTCGCAGCCGCAATCAGCCCCAGCATTTT. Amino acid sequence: CASSLAGRSRNQPQHF.